One T cell receptor beta chain is described in this entry. Its antigen is not identified. The source of the sample is a study of shared clonotypes between healthy human individuals. Study overall: Each donor's CD4 naive and CD4 memory cells filled three plates apiece, CD8 naive two, and CD8 memory one. Whole-study findings and limits: The study found roughly 5.3% of naive CD4 clonotypes shared across a few donors.

Once extracted for a subset, genomic DNA was divided evenly among several immunoSEQ plates. Per the original methods: ImmunoSEQ junction-only sequences lacked quality scores, so their filtering differed. The protocol was immunoSEQ multiplex PCR, while the TCRdb copy is restricted to in-frame clones and leaves out a portion. V and J calls and clone size are given by that table; D and trimming were obtained from the DNA. Among about 2.1 million clones listed, approximately 92% were seen once. Selected positively for CCR7 and CD45RO-negative, naive CD8 cells excluded terminally differentiated effector memory CD45RA+ cells. With 0 bases removed from V and 4 bases from J, the gap between germline ends came to 18 bases. Germline values: CDR1 LGHNA, CDR2 YSLEER. The CDR3 spans 17 residues.

The genes are TRBV4-3 and TRBJ1-2, with D possibly TRBD1 on 5 matching bases. Sample: naive CD8+ T cells from PBMCs. This receptor was obtained from a man between 18 and 35 years old in good health. Some clones in this sample may be carry-over from other donors' samples. Written as DNA, the CDR3 is TGCGCCAGCAGCCAAGATCCTCGAGGCAGGGCGGGCTATGGCTACACCTTC. Amino acid sequence: CASSQDPRGRAGYGYTF.